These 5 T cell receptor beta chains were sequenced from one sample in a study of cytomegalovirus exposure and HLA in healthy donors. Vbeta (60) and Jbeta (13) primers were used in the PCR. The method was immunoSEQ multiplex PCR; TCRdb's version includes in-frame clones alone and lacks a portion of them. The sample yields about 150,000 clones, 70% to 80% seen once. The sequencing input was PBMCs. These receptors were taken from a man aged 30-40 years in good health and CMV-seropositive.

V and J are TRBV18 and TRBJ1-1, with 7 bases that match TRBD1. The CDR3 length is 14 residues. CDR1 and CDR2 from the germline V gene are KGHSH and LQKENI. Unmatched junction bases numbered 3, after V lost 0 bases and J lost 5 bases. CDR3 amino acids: CASSPPGQWTEAFF. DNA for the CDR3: TGTGCCAGCTCACCACCGGGACAGTGGACTGAAGCTTTCTTT. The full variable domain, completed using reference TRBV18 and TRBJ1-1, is NAGVMQNPRHLVRRRGQEARLRCSPMKGHSHVYWYRQLPEEGLKFMVYLQKENIIDESGMPKERFSAEFPKEGPSILRIQQVVRGDSAAYFCASSPPGQWTEAFFGQGTRLTVV.

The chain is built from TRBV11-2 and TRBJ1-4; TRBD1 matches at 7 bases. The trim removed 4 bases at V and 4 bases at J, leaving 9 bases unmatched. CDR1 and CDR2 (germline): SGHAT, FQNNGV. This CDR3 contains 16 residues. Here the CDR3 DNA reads TGTGCCAGCAGCTCGCACAGGGGAGTGGGTAATGAAAAACTGTTTTTT. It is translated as CASSSHRGVGNEKLFF.

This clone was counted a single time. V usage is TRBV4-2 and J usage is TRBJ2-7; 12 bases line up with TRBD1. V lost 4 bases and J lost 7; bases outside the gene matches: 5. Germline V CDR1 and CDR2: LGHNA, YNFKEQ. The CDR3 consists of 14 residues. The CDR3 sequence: CASSLGQGAGEQYF. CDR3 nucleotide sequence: TGTGCCAGCAGCCTGGGACAGGGGGCGGGGGAGCAGTACTTC.

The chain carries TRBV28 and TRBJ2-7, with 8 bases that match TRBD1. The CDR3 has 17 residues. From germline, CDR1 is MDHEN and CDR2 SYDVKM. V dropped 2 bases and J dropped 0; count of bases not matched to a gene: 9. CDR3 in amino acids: CASSLPRDRSPSYEQYF. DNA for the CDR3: TGTGCCAGCAGTTTACCCCGGGACAGGTCGCCCTCCTACGAGCAGTACTTC. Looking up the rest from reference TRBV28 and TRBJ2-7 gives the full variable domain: DVKVTQSSRYLVKRTGEKVFLECVQDMDHENMFWYRQDPGLGLRLIYFSYDVKMKEKGDIPEGYSVSREKKERFSLILESASTNQTSMYLCASSLPRDRSPSYEQYFGPGTRLTVT.

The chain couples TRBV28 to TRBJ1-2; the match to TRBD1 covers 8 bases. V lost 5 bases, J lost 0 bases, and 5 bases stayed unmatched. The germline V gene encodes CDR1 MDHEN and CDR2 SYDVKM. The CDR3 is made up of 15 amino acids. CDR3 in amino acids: CASSPQDRANYGYTF. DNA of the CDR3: TGTGCCAGCAGTCCTCAGGACAGGGCTAACTATGGCTACACCTTC.